The next 16 T cell receptor beta chains were all read from a single sample in a study of blood T cells in healthy people across ages. A second PCR of about 7 to 12 cycles used a sample-barcoded 5' primer and a J-beta primer mix. Each CDR3 protein gets one entry after TCRdb re-called the 5' RACE reads with MiXCR. The data hold more than 800,000 distinct CDR3 sequences, with roughly 45% observed a single time. Material: blood. These receptors were collected from a woman between 55 and 75 years old in good health.

This sequence joins TRBV29-1 and TRBJ1-1; a weak D match, TRBD1 (5 bases). Germline CDR1 reads SQVTM; CDR2 reads ANQGSEA. Trimming removed 6 bases at V and 6 bases at J, with 11 bases between. The CDR3 has 11 residues. Here the CDR3 DNA reads TGCAGCGTCCGTAGGGGCCCTGAAGCTTTCTTT. Translation: CSVRRGPEAFF.

This clonotype occurred a few times. The chain carries TRBV29-1 and TRBJ2-3; possibly TRBD2 for D (6 bases). The CDR3 covers 11 residues. Germline loops: CDR1 SQVTM, CDR2 ANQGSEA. Between the trimmed V and J ends, which lost 7 bases and 4 bases, there was a span of 9 bases. The CDR3 is CSGRAPDTQYF. CDR3 nucleotide sequence: TGCAGCGGGAGGGCCCCAGATACGCAGTATTTT.

There are a few counts of this clonotype. The rearrangement joins TRBV7-6 to TRBJ2-7, with TRBD1 matching over 8 bases. This CDR3 comprises 15 residues. Looked up from germline, CDR1 is SGHVS and CDR2 is FNYEAQ. J gave up 2 bases and V 0 bases, and 3 bases lay outside the gene matches. CDR3 nucleotides: TGTGCCAGCAGCTTAGCCTCACAGGGGGCCTACGAGCAGTACTTC. This encodes CASSLASQGAYEQYF.

This clonotype has more than one count but fewer than ten. The V and J genes are TRBV28 and TRBJ2-5; TRBD1 agrees at 7 bases. V trimming: 10 bases; J trimming: 5 bases; junction bases outside the gene matches: 19. The V gene's germline CDR1 is MDHEN and CDR2 SYDVKM. This CDR3 spans 16 amino acids. The CDR3 loop reads CATLAVYRTGGETQYF. CDR3 coding DNA: TGTGCCACTCTGGCGGTTTACAGGACAGGTGGCGAGACCCAGTACTTC.

The rearrangement joins TRBV5-1 to TRBJ1-2; tentatively, D is TRBD1 (5 bases). The CDR3 contains 13 residues. Germline CDR1 reads SGHRS; CDR2 reads YFSETQ. Trimming took off 7 bases at V and 4 bases at J, with 14 bases between the two ends. The CDR3 sequence: CASGRDLSYGYTF. The CDR3 DNA reads as TGCGCCAGCGGGAGGGACCTTTCCTATGGCTACACCTTC.

This clonotype turned up a few times. The genes are TRBV10-3 and TRBJ1-1; TRBD1 matches at 8 bases. Trimming removed 7 bases from V and 5 bases from J; junction bases left unmatched: 9. Germline CDR1 and CDR2: ENHRY and SYGVKD. There are 14 residues in the CDR3. The CDR3 sequence is CAIKDDRGSTEAFF. The CDR3 coding sequence is TGTGCCATCAAGGACGACAGGGGTAGTACTGAAGCTTTCTTT.

This clonotype appeared a few times. The V and J genes are TRBV29-1 and TRBJ2-7; D is possibly TRBD1 (6 bases). The CDR3 has 13 residues. The germline V and J ends were trimmed by 6 bases and 0 bases, with 12 bases remaining between them. Germline CDR1 and CDR2: SQVTM and ANQGSEA. In DNA, the CDR3 is TGCAGCGTAGCCTGGACAGCCTCCTACGAGCAGTACTTC. Translation gives CSVAWTASYEQYF.

The chain has TRBV27 and TRBJ2-5, with TRBD2 matching over 7 bases. The V and J ends lost 2 bases and 3 bases, in that order; junction bases with no gene match: 6. Germline V lookup: CDR1 MNHEY, CDR2 SMNVEV (reference sequence). CDR3 size: 15 residues. CDR3 DNA: TGTGCCAGCAGTTTAGCGGGAGAACGAAAAGAGACCCAGTACTTC. It yields the protein CASSLAGERKETQYF.

In nucleotides, the CDR3 is TGTGCCATCAGTGAGTCCCCAGCGGGAGGTGGCGGGGAGCTGTTTTTT. Amino acid sequence: CAISESPAGGGGELFF. The genes are TRBV10-3 and TRBJ2-2, with TRBD2 identical over 9 bases. This CDR3 spans 16 amino acids. V trimming: 0 bases; J trimming: 7 bases; junction bases outside the gene matches: 6. Germline CDR1 reads ENHRY; CDR2 reads SYGVKD.

The chain employs TRBV5-4 and TRBJ1-2, with a weak D call TRBD1 (6 bases). Trimming took off 7 bases at V and 4 bases at J, with 14 bases between the two ends. The CDR3 length is 13 residues. CDR1 and CDR2 (germline): SGHNT, YYREEE (reference sequence). The chain's CDR3 is CASATRTAYGYTF. CDR3 in DNA: TGTGCCAGCGCTACCCGGACAGCCTATGGCTACACCTTC.

The J gene is TRBJ2-7, the V gene TRBV11-2; TRBD1 aligns across 7 bases. The junction had 4 bases not matched to a gene; V was cut back by 5 bases and J by 3 bases. Germline-derived CDR1 and CDR2 are SGHAT and FQNNGV. CDR3 length equals 13 residues. As DNA, the CDR3 is TGTGCCAGCAGCATCGACAGGGACTACGAGCAGTACTTC. Protein: CASSIDRDYEQYF.

This clonotype was detected only a few times. The chain couples TRBV2 to TRBJ2-7, with a tentative D call TRBD1 (5 bases). The length of the CDR3 is 14 residues. The ends were cut back, 7 bases at V and 0 bases at J, with 13 bases in the middle. In germline, CDR1 is SNHLY, CDR2 FYNNEI. CDR3 sequence reads: CASIGAKSSYEQYF. CDR3 DNA sequence: TGTGCCAGCATAGGGGCTAAGAGCTCCTACGAGCAGTACTTC.

This clonotype was seen a few times. The chain recombines TRBV2 with TRBJ2-7, with 7 positions matching TRBD2. CDR3 size: 14 residues. J was trimmed by 0 bases and V by 7 bases; bases with no gene match: 6. Looked up from germline, CDR1 is SNHLY and CDR2 is FYNNEI. This CDR3 reads CASKERDGSYEQYF. The CDR3 DNA reads TGTGCCAGCAAGGAGCGGGACGGCTCCTACGAGCAGTACTTC.

For this clonotype: The junction and the germline gene differ at one end; a read error may be behind it. This chain joins TRBV5-5 and TRBJ2-3; D remains ambiguous. The CDR3 is 14 residues long. Germline V gene lookup returns CDR1 SGHKS and CDR2 YYEKEE (reference sequence). This chain's CDR3 is CVSSLGGVRDPQYF. The CDR3 nucleotides are TGTGTCAGCAGCTTGGGTGGGGTCCGAGATCCGCAGTATTTT.

The V call is TRBV20-1, the J call TRBJ2-1, with 11 nucleotides matching TRBD2. Germline V gene lookup returns CDR1 DFQATT and CDR2 SNEGSKA (reference sequence). V was clipped by 0 bases and J by 7 bases; unmatched bases: 5. This CDR3 spans 15 amino acids. The CDR3 nucleotides are TGCAGTGCTAGAGATTCGGCTAGCGGGAGGAATGAGCAGTTCTTC. This codes for CSARDSASGRNEQFF.

V gene TRBV20-1 combines with J gene TRBJ1-1, with D perhaps TRBD1 (5 bases). The germline gives CDR1 DFQATT, CDR2 SNEGSKA (reference sequence). This CDR3 comprises 14 residues. V was clipped by 3 bases and J by 3 bases, with 14 bases between them. CDR3 sequence reads: CSASPQAFYTEAFF. CDR3 DNA sequence: TGCAGTGCTAGCCCACAGGCTTTTTACACTGAAGCTTTCTTT.